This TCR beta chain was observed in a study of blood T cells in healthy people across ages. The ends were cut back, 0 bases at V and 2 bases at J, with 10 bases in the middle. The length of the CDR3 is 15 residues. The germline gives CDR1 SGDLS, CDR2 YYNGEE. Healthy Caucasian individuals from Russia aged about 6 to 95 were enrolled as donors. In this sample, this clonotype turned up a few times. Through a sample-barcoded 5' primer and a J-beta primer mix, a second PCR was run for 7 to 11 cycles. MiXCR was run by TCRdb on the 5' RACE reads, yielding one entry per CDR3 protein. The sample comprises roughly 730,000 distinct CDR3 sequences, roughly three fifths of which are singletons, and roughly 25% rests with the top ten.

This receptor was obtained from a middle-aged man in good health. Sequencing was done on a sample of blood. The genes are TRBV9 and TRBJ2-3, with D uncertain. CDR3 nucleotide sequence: TGTGCCAGCAGCGTAGCCGACGGCTACACAGATACGCAGTATTTT. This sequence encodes CASSVADGYTDTQYF.